Below are 30 T cell receptor beta chains sequenced from a single sample in a study of cytomegalovirus exposure and HLA in healthy donors. 60 Vbeta and 13 Jbeta primers were used in PCR. Libraries were prepared by immunoSEQ multiplex PCR; TCRdb keeps only in-frame clonotypes and omits some of them. The sample has some 130,000 clones; less than 85% are singletons. The specimen was PBMCs. The receptors come from a male donor in good health and CMV-seronegative.

The chain is built from TRBV19 and TRBJ1-6; 7 bases match TRBD1. CDR1 LNHDA and CDR2 SQIVND come from the germline V gene (reference sequence). The V and J ends lost 5 bases and 3 bases, in that order; junction bases with no gene match: 7. The CDR3 extends over 16 amino acids. The DNA of the CDR3 is TGTGCCAGTAGTTCCCGGGACAGCCTCTATAATTCACCCCTCCACTTT. Translating it yields CASSSRDSLYNSPLHF.

V is TRBV5-1 and J is TRBJ2-3, with D uncertain. The CDR3 loop spans 12 amino acids. The ends were cut back, 6 bases at V and 4 bases at J, with 9 bases in the middle. Per germline, CDR1 SGHRS and CDR2 YFSETQ. The CDR3 DNA reads TGCGCCAGCACCTCAGAGGCAGATACGCAGTATTTT. Protein product: CASTSEADTQYF.

Turning to this clone: One junction end disagrees with the germline gene, perhaps due to a read error. The chain links TRBV11-2 to TRBJ2-6; possibly TRBD1 for D (5 bases). CDR3 size: 16 residues. Germline V lookup: CDR1 SGHAT, CDR2 FQNNGV. DNA of the CDR3: TGTGCCAGCAGCTTAGAGGCAGGCTCTGGGGCCAACGGCCTGACTTTC. Translating it yields CASSLEAGSGANGLTF.

The CDR3 sequence is CASSLFGGAGVGNQPQHF. The CDR3 DNA reads TGTGCCAGCAGCTTATTTGGGGGGGCGGGCGTCGGCAATCAGCCCCAGCATTTT. V usage is TRBV7-2 and J usage is TRBJ1-5, with D possibly matching TRBD1 (6 bases). The CDR3 totals 18 residues. V dropped 2 bases and J dropped 2 bases, with 19 bases sitting between them. Per germline, CDR1 SGHTA and CDR2 FQGNSA.

The chain links TRBV29-1 to TRBJ1-2, with TRBD1 as a possible D gene (5 bases). V lost 4 bases, J lost 8 bases, and 17 bases lay in between. The CDR3 sequence is 13 residues long. The germline V gene has CDR1 SQVTM and CDR2 ANQGSEA. CDR3 sequence: CSVAETRRGGYTF. Here the CDR3 DNA reads TGCAGCGTTGCGGAAACTCGGAGGGGCGGCTACACCTTC.

The chain recombines TRBV5-6 with TRBJ2-3; D unclear. The length of the CDR3 is 11 residues. CDR1 and CDR2 (germline): SGHDT, YYEEEE. Trimming cost V 4 bases and J 4 bases, with 4 bases left between them. The CDR3 coding sequence is TGTGCCAGCAGCCGAGCAGATACGCAGTATTTT. This codes for CASSRADTQYF.

This clone was observed a single time. A read error may account for a junction end that differs from germline. V gene TRBV7-2 combines with J gene TRBJ2-1, with D possibly matching TRBD2 (7 bases). In germline, CDR1 is SGHTA, CDR2 FQGNSA. This CDR3 contains 17 residues. In DNA form, the CDR3 reads TGTGCCAGCAGCTCGTTCGGGGGGCGGAGCTCCTACAGTGAGCAGTTCTTC. It specifies CASSSFGGRSSYSEQFF.

The chain links TRBV7-3 to TRBJ2-7, with 7 bases fitting TRBD1. The CDR3 is 13 amino acids. Germline V gene data show CDR1 as SGHTA and CDR2 as FQGTGA. The V segment lost 4 bases and the J segment 5 bases; nucleotides outside the gene matches: 5. As DNA, the CDR3 is TGTGCCAGCAGCTCCGTAGGGGGCAACGAGCAGTACTTC. Its translation: CASSSVGGNEQYF.

The genes are TRBV6-5 and TRBJ1-1, with TRBD1 as a possible D gene (5 bases). Trimming took off 4 bases at V and 0 bases at J, with 15 bases between the two ends. Germline V lookup: CDR1 MNHEY, CDR2 SVGAGI. This CDR3 is 16 amino acids long. As DNA, the CDR3 is TGTGCCAGCAGTTCGTTTCAGGGCATCATGAACACTGAAGCTTTCTTT. This encodes CASSSFQGIMNTEAFF.

This clone was seen a few times. The chain has TRBV11-2 and TRBJ1-4, with D uncertain. This CDR3 comprises 14 residues. V shed 6 bases and J shed 6 bases, with 14 bases lying between them. CDR1 is SGHAT, CDR2 FQNNGV, per germline. The CDR3 nucleotides read TGTGCCAGCAGGAACACATATAGCTATGAAAAACTGTTTTTT. Translating gives CASRNTYSYEKLFF. The full variable domain, with the rest looked up from reference TRBV11-2 and TRBJ1-4, is EAGVAQSPRYKIIEKRQSVAFWCNPISGHATLYWYQQILGQGPKLLIQFQNNGVVDDSQLPKDRFSAERLKGVDSTLKIQPAKLEDSAVYLCASRNTYSYEKLFFGSGTQLSVL.

This clone was observed a few times. The chain joins TRBV7-9 to TRBJ2-1; 12 bases are shared with TRBD2. V trimming: 5 bases; J trimming: 10 bases; junction bases outside the gene matches: 12. This CDR3 is 16 amino acids long. CDR1 and CDR2 (germline): SEHNR, FQNEAQ (reference sequence). Here the CDR3 DNA reads TGTGCCAGCAGCCTCGGGCTAGCGGGAGGGCCAGGGGAGCAGTTCTTC. Translation: CASSLGLAGGPGEQFF.

The chain couples TRBV30 to TRBJ2-2, with D tentatively TRBD1 (5 bases). The CDR3 length is 14 residues. Germline-derived CDR1 and CDR2 are GTSNPN and SVGIG (reference sequence). V gave up 3 bases and J gave up 7 bases, with 15 bases separating them. The CDR3 coding sequence is TGTGCCTGGAGGGCAAGGGGTTCGATCGGGGAGCTGTTTTTT. It yields the protein CAWRARGSIGELFF.

This chain uses TRBV11-2 with TRBJ2-5; a possible D gene is TRBD2 (8 bases). V shed 0 bases and J shed 6 bases, with 23 bases lying between them. The germline gives CDR1 SGHAT, CDR2 FQNNGV. The length of the CDR3 is 18 residues. The CDR3 is CASSLDWTEAGDRQTQYF. CDR3 sequence (DNA): TGTGCCAGCAGCTTAGACTGGACGGAAGCGGGGGACAGACAGACCCAGTACTTC.

This chain uses TRBV7-6 with TRBJ1-4; 10 bases are shared with TRBD1. The CDR3 covers 14 residues. Trimming removed 1 base from V and 7 bases from J; junction bases left unmatched: 0. The germline gives CDR1 SGHVS, CDR2 FNYEAQ. Here the CDR3 reads CASSLGTGGEKLFF. The CDR3 DNA sequence: TGTGCCAGCAGCTTAGGGACAGGGGGTGAAAAACTGTTTTTT.

The chain links TRBV5-1 to TRBJ1-2; 8 bases agree with TRBD1. Trimming cost V 1 base and J 10 bases; bases outside gene matches: 9. This CDR3 region has 14 residues. Germline CDR1 and CDR2: SGHRS and YFSETQ. This CDR3 reads CASSLSDRADVYTF. CDR3 sequence (DNA): TGCGCCAGCAGCTTGTCGGACAGGGCGGATGTCTACACCTTC.

The V call is TRBV18, the J call TRBJ1-3; 8 bases map to TRBD1. Germline lookup yields CDR1 KGHSH and CDR2 LQKENI. V dropped 5 bases and J dropped 0; count of bases not matched to a gene: 6. This CDR3 contains 16 residues. The DNA for the CDR3 is TGTGCCAGCTCAGTGGGACAGGTCCTCTCTGGAAACACCATATATTTT. Translating gives CASSVGQVLSGNTIYF.

The CDR3 spells CASSVIPSGGGGTDTQYF. The CDR3 nucleotides read TGTGCCAGCAGCGTAATCCCTAGCGGGGGTGGCGGCACAGATACGCAGTATTTT. V is TRBV9 and J is TRBJ2-3; 10 positions match TRBD2. After removal of 1 base from V and 1 base from J, the junction contained 9 bases not matched to a gene. The CDR3 length is 18 residues. Germline V gene lookup returns CDR1 SGDLS and CDR2 YYNGEE.

This chain connects TRBV7-2 to TRBJ2-3; the match to TRBD2 covers 11 bases. V shed 4 bases, J shed 3 bases, and the junction held 3 bases outside the gene matches. Germline CDR1 is SGHTA and CDR2 is FQGNSA. CDR3 length: 15 residues. CDR3 region: CASSSRTSGTDTQYF. CDR3 DNA sequence: TGTGCCAGCAGCTCCCGGACTAGCGGGACAGATACGCAGTATTTT.

The chain recombines TRBV2 with TRBJ2-5; perhaps TRBD1 as D (6 bases). The germline gives CDR1 SNHLY, CDR2 FYNNEI. The CDR3 loop spans 12 amino acids. V was shortened by 5 bases and J by 5 bases, with 9 bases between the two germline ends. The CDR3 region has the DNA TGTGCCAGCAGTACAGGGTGGGAGACCCAGTACTTC. It translates to CASSTGWETQYF. Complete variable domain (other parts from reference TRBV2 and TRBJ2-5): EPEVTQTPSHQVTQMGQEVILRCVPISNHLYFYWYRQILGQKVEFLVSFYNNEISEKSEIFDDQFSVERPDGSNFTLKIRSTKLEDSAMYFCASSTGWETQYFGPGTRLLVL.

This chain uses TRBV30 with TRBJ2-5, with TRBD2 identical over 9 bases. In germline, CDR1 is GTSNPN, CDR2 SVGIG (reference sequence). CDR3 length equals 15 residues. V shed 3 bases, J shed 2 bases, and the junction held 7 bases outside the gene matches. CDR3 residues: CAWSRAGGLQETQYF. As DNA, the CDR3 is TGTGCCTGGAGCAGAGCGGGAGGCCTTCAAGAGACCCAGTACTTC.

The chain couples TRBV30 to TRBJ2-3, with 8 positions matching TRBD2. The germline CDR1 and CDR2 sequences are GTSNPN and SVGIG (reference sequence). CDR3 size: 15 residues. V lost 0 bases, J lost 5 bases, and 7 bases stayed unmatched. CDR3 sequence reads: CAWSVQAGVLDTQYF. The CDR3, as DNA: TGTGCCTGGAGTGTACAAGCGGGAGTTCTAGATACGCAGTATTTT.

This rearrangement joins TRBV5-1 to TRBJ1-4; no definite D call. Germline lookup yields CDR1 SGHRS and CDR2 YFSETQ. The CDR3 contains 14 residues. V was shortened by 2 bases and J by 0 bases, with 5 bases between the two germline ends. The CDR3 reads CASSFQSTNEKLFF. DNA for the CDR3: TGCGCCAGCAGCTTCCAGTCAACTAATGAAAAACTGTTTTTT.

The chain carries TRBV18 and TRBJ2-1; the match to TRBD2 covers 10 bases. The CDR3 is 18 amino acids. Germline V gene data show CDR1 as KGHSH and CDR2 as LQKENI. V lost 4 bases to trimming and J lost 4 bases; unmatched junction nucleotides: 13. In DNA, the CDR3 is TGTGCCAGCTCACGCTTAAACGCTGGACTAGCGGCTTACAATGAGCAGTTCTTC. It encodes CASSRLNAGLAAYNEQFF.

The chain joins TRBV5-3 to TRBJ1-1; 9 bases are a match to TRBD1. TRBV5-3 is given ORF status, its function remaining uncertain. CDR3 length: 17 amino acids. V shed 4 bases and J 4 bases; nucleotides not matched to a gene: 14. Written as DNA, the CDR3 is TGTGCCAGAAGCGGACCCACAGGGGGCTGGCTGGTCACTGAAGCTTTCTTT. It encodes CARSGPTGGWLVTEAFF.

The V gene is TRBV5-1, the J gene TRBJ2-3; 7 bases match TRBD1. With 3 bases clipped from V and 3 bases from J, the junction kept 7 bases outside the gene matches. From germline, CDR1 is SGHRS and CDR2 YFSETQ. This CDR3 has 15 amino acids. DNA for the CDR3: TGCGCCAGCAGCTACCGGGACAGTATGACAGATACGCAGTATTTT. Translated, it gives CASSYRDSMTDTQYF.

This clone was recorded a few times. This sequence joins TRBV7-9 and TRBJ1-1, with 8 nucleotides matching TRBD1. The CDR3 consists of 16 residues. Germline CDR1 SEHNR, CDR2 FQNEAQ (reference sequence). V lost 2 bases and J lost 1; bases outside the gene matches: 6. Here the CDR3 reads CASSLRTGRANTEAFF. CDR3 nucleotide sequence: TGTGCCAGCAGCTTACGGACAGGGAGGGCGAACACTGAAGCTTTCTTT. The entire variable domain, with the rest obtained from reference TRBV7-9 and TRBJ1-1, is as follows: DTGVSQNPRHKITKRGQNVTFRCDPISEHNRLYWYRQTLGQGPEFLTYFQNEAQLEKSRLLSDRFSAERPKGSFSTLEIQRTEQGDSAMYLCASSLRTGRANTEAFFGQGTRLTVV.

V usage is TRBV5-4 and J usage is TRBJ2-3; 7 nucleotides agree with TRBD2. Germline values: CDR1 SGHNT, CDR2 YYREEE (reference sequence). CDR3 length equals 16 residues. Trimming removed 0 bases from V and 0 bases from J; junction bases left unmatched: 4. The CDR3 nucleotides are TGTGCCAGCAGCTTGGGAGCGGGATCTAGCACAGATACGCAGTATTTT. It yields the protein CASSLGAGSSTDTQYF.

The gene calls are TRBV7-9 and TRBJ1-1; D is perhaps TRBD1 (6 bases). The CDR3 spans 17 residues. V lost 3 bases and J lost 0, with 17 bases in between. Germline CDR1 is SEHNR and CDR2 is FQNEAQ (reference sequence). CDR3 protein: CASSFGPPRTVNTEAFF. The CDR3 bases are TGTGCCAGCAGCTTCGGGCCCCCCCGGACAGTGAACACTGAAGCTTTCTTT.

This clone was detected only once. The chain recombines TRBV5-4 with TRBJ2-7, with 10 bases identical to TRBD1. Per the germline V gene, CDR1 is SGHNT and CDR2 is YYREEE (reference sequence). This CDR3 contains 13 residues. The trim removed 7 bases at V and 3 bases at J, leaving 4 bases unmatched. The CDR3 DNA sequence: TGTGCCAGCGGACGGGACAGGGGCTACGAGCAGTACTTC. Protein sequence: CASGRDRGYEQYF.

This chain uses TRBV11-2 with TRBJ1-2; D may be TRBD1 (6 bases). V was cut by 5 bases and J by 6 bases, with 25 bases left in between. CDR1 is SGHAT, CDR2 FQNNGV, per germline. The CDR3 sequence is 17 residues long. CDR3 protein: CASSQGGSGGKQHGYTF. CDR3 nucleotides: TGTGCCAGCAGCCAGGGAGGGAGCGGGGGCAAACAACATGGCTACACCTTC. Combining the CDR3 with reference TRBV11-2 and TRBJ1-2 gives the whole variable domain EAGVAQSPRYKIIEKRQSVAFWCNPISGHATLYWYQQILGQGPKLLIQFQNNGVVDDSQLPKDRFSAERLKGVDSTLKIQPAKLEDSAVYLCASSQGGSGGKQHGYTFGSGTRLTVV.